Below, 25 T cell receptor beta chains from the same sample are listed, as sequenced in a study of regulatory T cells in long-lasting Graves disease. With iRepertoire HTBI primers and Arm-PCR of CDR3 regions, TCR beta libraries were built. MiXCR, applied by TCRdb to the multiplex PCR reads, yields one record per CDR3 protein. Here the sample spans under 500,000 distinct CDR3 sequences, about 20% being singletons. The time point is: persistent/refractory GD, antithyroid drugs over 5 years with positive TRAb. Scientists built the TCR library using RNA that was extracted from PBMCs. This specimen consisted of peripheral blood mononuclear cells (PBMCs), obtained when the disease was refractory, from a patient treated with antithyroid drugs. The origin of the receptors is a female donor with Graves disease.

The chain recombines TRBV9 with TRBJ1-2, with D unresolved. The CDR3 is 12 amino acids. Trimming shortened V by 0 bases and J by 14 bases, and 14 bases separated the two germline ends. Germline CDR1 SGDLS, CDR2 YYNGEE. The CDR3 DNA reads TGTGCCAGCAGCGTAGACGGGAGGCCGGGTACCTTC. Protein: CASSVDGRPGTF. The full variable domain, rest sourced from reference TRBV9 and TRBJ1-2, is DSGVTQTPKHLITATGQRVTLRCSPRSGDLSVYWYQQSLDQGLQFLIQYYNGEERAKGNILERFSAQQFPDLHSELNLSSLELGDSALYFCASSVDGRPGTFGSGTRLTVV.

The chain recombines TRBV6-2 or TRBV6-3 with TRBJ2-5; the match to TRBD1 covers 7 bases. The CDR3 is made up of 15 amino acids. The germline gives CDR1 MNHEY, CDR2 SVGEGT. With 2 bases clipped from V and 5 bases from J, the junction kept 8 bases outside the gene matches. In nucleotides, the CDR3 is TGTGCCAGCAGTTACCCGACAGGGTCGATTGAGACCCAGTACTTC. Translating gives CASSYPTGSIETQYF.

The CDR3 protein is CAWSGLAGGRTGELFF. CDR3 nucleotides: TGTGCCTGGAGTGGACTAGCGGGAGGCCGCACCGGGGAGCTGTTTTTT. The V call is TRBV30, the J call TRBJ2-2; 13 bases line up with TRBD2. CDR1 is GTSNPN, CDR2 SVGIG, per germline (reference sequence). The CDR3 spans 16 residues. V lost 1 base, J lost 4 bases, and 3 bases stayed unmatched.

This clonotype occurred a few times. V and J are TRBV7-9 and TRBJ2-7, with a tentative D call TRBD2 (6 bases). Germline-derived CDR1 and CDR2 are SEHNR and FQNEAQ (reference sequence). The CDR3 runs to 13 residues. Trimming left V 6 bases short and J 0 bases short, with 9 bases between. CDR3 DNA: TGTGCCAGCAGGCGGGAAAGCTCCTACGAGCAGTACTTC. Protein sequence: CASRRESSYEQYF.

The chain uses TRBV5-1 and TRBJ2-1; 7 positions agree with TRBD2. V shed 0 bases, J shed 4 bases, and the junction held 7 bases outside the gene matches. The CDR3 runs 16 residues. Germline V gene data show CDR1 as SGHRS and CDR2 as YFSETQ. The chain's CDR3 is CASSLEPSGSYNEQFF. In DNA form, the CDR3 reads TGCGCCAGCAGCTTGGAGCCTAGCGGCAGTTACAATGAGCAGTTCTTC.

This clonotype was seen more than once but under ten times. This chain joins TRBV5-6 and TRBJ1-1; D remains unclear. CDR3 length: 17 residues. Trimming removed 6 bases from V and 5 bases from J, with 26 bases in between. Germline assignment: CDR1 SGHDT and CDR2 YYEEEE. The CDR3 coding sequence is TGTGCCAGCACCCAGACCCTAAACACGGTACGAGGAACTGAAGCTTTCTTT. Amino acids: CASTQTLNTVRGTEAFF.

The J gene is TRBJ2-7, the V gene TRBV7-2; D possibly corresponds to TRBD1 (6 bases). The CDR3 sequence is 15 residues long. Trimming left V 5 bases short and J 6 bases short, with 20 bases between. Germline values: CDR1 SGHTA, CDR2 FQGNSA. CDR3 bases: TGTGCCAGCAGCAATAATCCGGGGCTAGGGGGCGAGCAGTACTTC. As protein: CASSNNPGLGGEQYF.

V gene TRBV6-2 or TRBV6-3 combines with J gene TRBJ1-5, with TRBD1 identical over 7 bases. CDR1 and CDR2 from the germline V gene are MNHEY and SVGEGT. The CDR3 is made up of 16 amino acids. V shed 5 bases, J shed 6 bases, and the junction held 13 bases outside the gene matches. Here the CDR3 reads CASSVSVEAGGQPQHF. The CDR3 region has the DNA TGTGCCAGCAGTGTTTCGGTTGAGGCAGGGGGTCAGCCCCAGCATTTT.

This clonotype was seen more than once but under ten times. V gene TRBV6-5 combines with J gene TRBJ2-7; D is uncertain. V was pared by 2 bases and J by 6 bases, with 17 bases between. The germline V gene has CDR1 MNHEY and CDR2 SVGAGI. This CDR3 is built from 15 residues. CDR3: CASSYTWTGLGEQYF. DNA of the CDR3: TGTGCCAGCAGTTACACTTGGACGGGCCTCGGCGAGCAGTACTTC.

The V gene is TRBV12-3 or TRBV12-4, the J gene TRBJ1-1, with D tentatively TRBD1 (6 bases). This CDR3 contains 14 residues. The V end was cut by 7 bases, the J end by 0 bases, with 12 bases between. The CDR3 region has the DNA TGTGCCAGCAACCAACAGGGACTGAACACTGAAGCTTTCTTT. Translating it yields CASNQQGLNTEAFF.

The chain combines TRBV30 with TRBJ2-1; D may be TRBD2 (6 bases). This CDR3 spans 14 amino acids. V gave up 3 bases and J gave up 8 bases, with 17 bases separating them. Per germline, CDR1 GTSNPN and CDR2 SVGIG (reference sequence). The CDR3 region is CAWSLPAGGDEQFF. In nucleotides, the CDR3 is TGTGCCTGGAGCCTGCCAGCGGGCGGCGATGAGCAGTTCTTC.

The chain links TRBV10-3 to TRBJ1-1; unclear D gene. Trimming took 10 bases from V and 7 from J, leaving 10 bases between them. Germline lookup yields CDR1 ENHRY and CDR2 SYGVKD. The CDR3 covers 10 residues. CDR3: CATGGREAFF. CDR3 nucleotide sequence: TGTGCCACGGGCGGCCGTGAAGCTTTCTTT.

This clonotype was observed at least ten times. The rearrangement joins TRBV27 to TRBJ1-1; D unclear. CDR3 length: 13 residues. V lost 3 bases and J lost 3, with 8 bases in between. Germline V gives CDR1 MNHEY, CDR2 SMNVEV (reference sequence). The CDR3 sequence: CASSFGWDTEAFF. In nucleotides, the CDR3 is TGTGCCAGCAGTTTTGGGTGGGACACTGAAGCTTTCTTT.

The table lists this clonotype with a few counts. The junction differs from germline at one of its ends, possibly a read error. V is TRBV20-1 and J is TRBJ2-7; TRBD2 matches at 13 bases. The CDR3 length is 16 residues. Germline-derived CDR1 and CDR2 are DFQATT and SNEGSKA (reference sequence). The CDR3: CSTRTSGGVNSYEQYF. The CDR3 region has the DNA TGCAGTACTAGAACTAGCGGGGGGGTAAACTCCTACGAGCAGTACTTC.

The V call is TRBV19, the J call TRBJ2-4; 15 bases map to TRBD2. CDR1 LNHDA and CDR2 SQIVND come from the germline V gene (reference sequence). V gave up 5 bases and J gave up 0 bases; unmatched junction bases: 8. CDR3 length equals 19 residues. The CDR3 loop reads CASSSGLAGGGIAKNIQYF. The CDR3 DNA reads TGTGCCAGTAGTTCCGGACTAGCGGGAGGGGGCATAGCCAAAAACATTCAGTACTTC.

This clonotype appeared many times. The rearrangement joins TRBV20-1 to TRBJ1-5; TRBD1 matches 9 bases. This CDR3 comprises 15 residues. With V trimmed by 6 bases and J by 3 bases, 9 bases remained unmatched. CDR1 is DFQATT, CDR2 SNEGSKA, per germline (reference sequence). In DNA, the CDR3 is TGCAGTGCCCGAGCCGGACAGGGGAACAATCAGCCCCAGCATTTT. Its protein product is CSARAGQGNNQPQHF.

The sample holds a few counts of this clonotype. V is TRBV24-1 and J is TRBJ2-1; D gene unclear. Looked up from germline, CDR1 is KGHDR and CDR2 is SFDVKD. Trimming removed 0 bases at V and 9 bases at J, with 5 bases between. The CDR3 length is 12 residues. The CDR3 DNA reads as TGTGCCACCAGTGATTTGGGTGGTGAGCAGTTCTTC. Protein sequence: CATSDLGGEQFF.

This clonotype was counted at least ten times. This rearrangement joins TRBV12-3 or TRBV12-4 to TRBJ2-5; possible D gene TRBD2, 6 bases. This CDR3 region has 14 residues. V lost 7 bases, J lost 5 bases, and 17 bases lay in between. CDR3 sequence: CASMYGSFQETQYF. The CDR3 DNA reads TGTGCCAGCATGTACGGGAGTTTTCAGGAGACCCAGTACTTC.

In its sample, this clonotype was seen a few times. The CDR3 DNA reads TGTGCCAGCAGCTTTTCCGGGACATCAGGCGAGCAGTACTTC. Its protein is CASSFSGTSGEQYF. The chain employs TRBV7-2 and TRBJ2-7, with D perhaps matching TRBD1 (6 bases). Trimming removed 3 bases at V and 6 bases at J, with 15 bases between. This CDR3 contains 14 residues. Germline assignment: CDR1 SGHTA and CDR2 FQGNSA.

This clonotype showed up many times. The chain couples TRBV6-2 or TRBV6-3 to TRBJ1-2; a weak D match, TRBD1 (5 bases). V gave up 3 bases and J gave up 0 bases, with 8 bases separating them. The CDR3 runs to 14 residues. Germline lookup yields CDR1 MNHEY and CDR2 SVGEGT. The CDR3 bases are TGTGCCAGCAGTTATATGGGGGCTAACTATGGCTACACCTTC. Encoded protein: CASSYMGANYGYTF.

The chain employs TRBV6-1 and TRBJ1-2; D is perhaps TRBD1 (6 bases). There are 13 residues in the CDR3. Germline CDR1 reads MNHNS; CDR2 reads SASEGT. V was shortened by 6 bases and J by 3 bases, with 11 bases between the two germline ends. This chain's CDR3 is CASSSDSHYGYTF. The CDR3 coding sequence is TGTGCCAGCAGCTCGGACAGTCACTATGGCTACACCTTC.

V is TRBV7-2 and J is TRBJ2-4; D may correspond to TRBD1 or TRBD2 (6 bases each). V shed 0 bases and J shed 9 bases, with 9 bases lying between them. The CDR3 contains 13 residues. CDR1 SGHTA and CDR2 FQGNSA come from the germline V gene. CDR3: CASSLAEGGIQYF. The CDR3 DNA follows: TGTGCCAGCAGCTTAGCGGAGGGGGGCATTCAGTACTTC.

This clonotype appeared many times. The CDR3 DNA follows: TGCAGCGTTGAAGTGCCGGGCAGCGAGCGGCAGTACTTC. Residues: CSVEVPGSERQYF. The rearrangement uses TRBV29-1 and TRBJ2-7, with D hard to call. CDR1 is SQVTM and CDR2 is ANQGSEA in the germline V gene. CDR3 size: 13 residues. V was clipped by 1 base and J by 9 bases, with 16 bases between them.

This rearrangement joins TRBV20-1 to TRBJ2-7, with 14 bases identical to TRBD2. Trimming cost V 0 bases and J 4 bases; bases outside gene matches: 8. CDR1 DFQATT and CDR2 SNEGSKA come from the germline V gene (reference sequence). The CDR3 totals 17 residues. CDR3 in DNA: TGCAGTGCTAGAGAGGGACTAGCGGGAGATCGGGGGTACGAGCAGTACTTC. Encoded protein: CSAREGLAGDRGYEQYF.

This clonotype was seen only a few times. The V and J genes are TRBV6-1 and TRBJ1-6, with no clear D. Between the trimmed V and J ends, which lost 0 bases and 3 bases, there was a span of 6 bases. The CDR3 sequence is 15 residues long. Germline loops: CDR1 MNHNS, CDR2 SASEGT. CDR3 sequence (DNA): TGTGCCAGCAGTGAAGCAGGACTCTATAATTCACCCCTCCACTTT. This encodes CASSEAGLYNSPLHF.